One sample yielded the 27 T cell receptor beta chains listed below, sequenced in a study of OX40 agonist ivuxolimab in advanced cancers. Libraries were prepared by immunoSEQ multiplex PCR; TCRdb keeps only in-frame clonotypes and omits some of them. Here the sample spans roughly 76,000 clones, about 94% being singletons. The sequencing here drew on CD4+ or CD8+ T cells sorted from blood, taken in a trial of the OX40 agonist ivuxolimab. The receptors come from an adult with an advanced solid tumor such as melanoma, head and neck, liver or kidney cancer.

The gene calls are TRBV2 and TRBJ1-3; tentatively, D is TRBD1 (5 bases). V was cut by 0 bases and J by 4 bases, with 13 bases left in between. Germline V gives CDR1 SNHLY, CDR2 FYNNEI. The CDR3 length is 16 residues. CDR3 in amino acids: CASSEAPREEGNTIYF. The CDR3 DNA is TGTGCCAGCAGTGAAGCGCCCAGGGAGGAGGGAAACACCATATATTTT.

The chain links TRBV27 to TRBJ1-6; D not certain. V lost 3 bases and J lost 8, with 8 bases in between. The CDR3 runs to 13 residues. CDR1 is MNHEY, CDR2 SMNVEV, per germline (reference sequence). This CDR3 reads CASSLRMDSPLHF. The CDR3 bases are TGTGCCAGCAGTTTGAGGATGGATTCACCCCTCCACTTT.

This chain connects TRBV7-9 to TRBJ2-5; TRBD2 aligns across 12 bases. The CDR3 covers 18 residues. Germline lookup yields CDR1 SEHNR and CDR2 FQNEAQ (reference sequence). The V and J ends lost 4 bases and 5 bases, in that order; junction bases with no gene match: 14. In DNA, the CDR3 is TGTGCCAGCAGCTCGAATAATGTGCCTAGCGGGGGGGCGGAGACCCAGTACTTC. It codes for CASSSNNVPSGGAETQYF.

This clone was counted a single time. The chain has TRBV19 and TRBJ2-7; 10 bases match TRBD2. This CDR3 has 14 residues. Per germline, CDR1 LNHDA and CDR2 SQIVND (reference sequence). The V segment lost 3 bases and the J segment 7 bases; nucleotides outside the gene matches: 6. The CDR3 protein is CASSIGLAGEEQYF. Here the CDR3 DNA reads TGTGCCAGTAGTATCGGGCTAGCGGGGGAAGAGCAGTACTTC.

The chain joins TRBV18 to TRBJ2-2; either TRBD1 or TRBD2 may supply D (5 bases each). Trimming took 6 bases from V and 8 from J, leaving 16 bases between them. CDR3 length: 14 amino acids. Germline V gives CDR1 KGHSH, CDR2 LQKENI. This CDR3 is CASSTTDGAGELFF. The CDR3, as DNA: TGTGCCAGCTCGACCACAGACGGGGCGGGGGAGCTGTTTTTT.

The V call is TRBV6-1, the J call TRBJ2-7; D remains unclear. The germline V gene has CDR1 MNHNS and CDR2 SASEGT. Trimming took 6 bases from V and 7 from J, leaving 22 bases between them. This CDR3 is built from 15 residues. CDR3 sequence reads: CASSPSGGKAWEQYF. Here the CDR3 DNA reads TGTGCCAGCAGCCCATCCGGCGGAAAAGCGTGGGAGCAGTACTTC.

The gene calls are TRBV6-1 and TRBJ1-1; D is ambiguous. Germline CDR1 is MNHNS and CDR2 is SASEGT. The ends were cut back, 4 bases at V and 1 base at J, with 4 bases in the middle. The CDR3 contains 12 residues. The CDR3, as DNA: TGTGCCAGCAGTGTACAGAACACTGAAGCTTTCTTT. Its translation: CASSVQNTEAFF.

The gene calls are TRBV11-2 and TRBJ2-1, with D hard to call. The germline V and J ends were trimmed by 5 bases and 7 bases, with 18 bases remaining between them. CDR3 length: 15 amino acids. In germline, CDR1 is SGHAT, CDR2 FQNNGV. The CDR3 reads CASSPQANLWNEQFF. The CDR3 bases are TGTGCCAGCAGCCCGCAAGCCAACCTGTGGAATGAGCAGTTCTTC.

The V and J genes are TRBV6-6 and TRBJ1-1; TRBD1 might be the D (5 bases). The V end was cut by 8 bases, the J end by 0 bases, with 16 bases between. There are 15 residues in the CDR3. Per germline, CDR1 MNHNY and CDR2 SVGAGI (reference sequence). Written as DNA, the CDR3 is TGTGCCAGCCTTGCCGATGCAGGGTTGAACACTGAAGCTTTCTTT. Translated: CASLADAGLNTEAFF.

The V gene is TRBV13, the J gene TRBJ2-7; 7 nucleotides agree with TRBD2. This CDR3 region has 14 residues. V trimming: 5 bases; J trimming: 2 bases; junction bases outside the gene matches: 6. Germline CDR1 is PRHDT and CDR2 is FYEKMQ (reference sequence). This chain's CDR3 is CASSPGGSTYEQYF. DNA for the CDR3: TGTGCCAGCAGCCCGGGGGGAAGTACCTACGAGCAGTACTTC.

The rearrangement links TRBV10-2 to TRBJ2-5, with D unclear. The germline CDR1 and CDR2 sequences are WSHSY and SAAADI. V lost 4 bases and J 0 bases, leaving 9 bases between the germline ends. The CDR3 totals 14 residues. Here the CDR3 reads CASSVAEDQETQYF. The CDR3 DNA sequence: TGCGCCAGCAGTGTCGCCGAAGACCAAGAGACCCAGTACTTC.

V gene TRBV6-6 combines with J gene TRBJ1-2; D is perhaps TRBD1 (5 bases). This CDR3 comprises 13 residues. Germline values: CDR1 MNHNY, CDR2 SVGAGI (reference sequence). V was cut by 6 bases and J by 6 bases, with 14 bases left in between. The CDR3 DNA is TGTGCCAGCAGGGCTCAGGGACTTGATGGCTACACCTTC. Translated, it gives CASRAQGLDGYTF.

The chain joins TRBV7-9 to TRBJ2-1; no reliable D call. Germline V lookup: CDR1 SEHNR, CDR2 FQNEAQ (reference sequence). V lost 0 bases, J lost 5 bases, and 5 bases lay in between. This CDR3 contains 13 residues. DNA of the CDR3: TGTGCCAGCAGCTTAGCTCTAGACAATGAGCAGTTCTTC. Translation: CASSLALDNEQFF.

This clone appeared a single time. The chain carries TRBV4-2 and TRBJ2-5, with D perhaps matching TRBD2 (6 bases). Between the trimmed V and J ends, which lost 0 bases and 5 bases, there was a span of 13 bases. CDR3 length: 15 residues. Germline CDR1 LGHNA, CDR2 YNFKEQ. CDR3 loop: CASSQDSGVGETQYF. The CDR3 nucleotides read TGTGCCAGCAGCCAAGATTCGGGGGTCGGTGAGACCCAGTACTTC.

The DNA for the CDR3 is TGTGCCAGCAGCCCCTGGGGAGATACGCAGTATTTT. It specifies CASSPWGDTQYF. The chain carries TRBV9 and TRBJ2-3; D is unclear. Germline lookup yields CDR1 SGDLS and CDR2 YYNGEE. The germline V and J ends were trimmed by 4 bases and 5 bases, with 8 bases remaining between them. The CDR3 totals 12 residues.

The chain is built from TRBV6-5 and TRBJ2-7; 7 nucleotides match TRBD1. Germline CDR1 and CDR2: MNHEY and SVGAGI. The CDR3 runs to 15 residues. Trimming removed 6 bases from V and 2 bases from J; junction bases left unmatched: 10. The CDR3 reads CASRSTGEGPYEQYF. The CDR3 bases are TGTGCCAGCAGGTCAACAGGGGAAGGGCCCTACGAGCAGTACTTC.

The table lists this clone with a count of one. As DNA, the CDR3 is TGTGCCAGCAGCCTTGTAGCGGGGGGCACTCCCTACGAGCAGTACTTC. It translates to CASSLVAGGTPYEQYF. This rearrangement joins TRBV27 to TRBJ2-7, with 10 bases fitting TRBD2. Per the germline V gene, CDR1 is MNHEY and CDR2 is SMNVEV (reference sequence). This CDR3 has 16 residues. After removal of 6 bases from V and 2 bases from J, the junction contained 10 bases not matched to a gene.

The chain couples TRBV19 to TRBJ2-1; unclear D gene. CDR3 length equals 12 residues. Germline V CDR1 and CDR2: LNHDA, SQIVND (reference sequence). Between the trimmed V and J ends, which lost 3 bases and 4 bases, there was a span of 4 bases. CDR3 bases: TGTGCCAGTAGTATCCTATACAATGAGCAGTTCTTC. It codes for CASSILYNEQFF.

The gene calls are TRBV6-1 and TRBJ2-3, with 9 bases fitting TRBD2. The V and J ends lost 3 bases and 0 bases, in that order; junction bases with no gene match: 10. Germline CDR1 reads MNHNS; CDR2 reads SASEGT. This CDR3 is built from 18 residues. The CDR3 DNA reads TGTGCCAGCAGTGATTTTCTAGCGGGGACCCTTAGCACAGATACGCAGTATTTT. This gives the protein CASSDFLAGTLSTDTQYF.

In its sample, this clone was seen a few times. The rearrangement uses TRBV13 and TRBJ1-2, with unresolved D. CDR1 PRHDT and CDR2 FYEKMQ come from the germline V gene (reference sequence). Between the trimmed V and J ends, which lost 3 bases and 3 bases, there was a span of 8 bases. CDR3 length equals 13 residues. In DNA form, the CDR3 reads TGTGCCAGCAGCTTGCGGTCTCACTATGGCTACACCTTC. It is translated as CASSLRSHYGYTF.

The V and J genes are TRBV19 and TRBJ2-3, with a tentative D call TRBD2 (6 bases). This CDR3 has 15 residues. Trimming left V 5 bases short and J 2 bases short, with 14 bases between. The germline V gene has CDR1 LNHDA and CDR2 SQIVND (reference sequence). The CDR3 DNA follows: TGTGCCAGTAGTCCTCGACGGGAGATCACAGATACGCAGTATTTT. Amino acid sequence: CASSPRREITDTQYF. The variable domain in full, completed from reference TRBV19 and TRBJ2-3, reads DGGITQSPKYLFRKEGQNVTLSCEQNLNHDAMYWYRQDPGQGLRLIYYSQIVNDFQKGDIAEGYSVSREKKESFPLTVTSAQKNPTAFYLCASSPRREITDTQYFGPGTRLTVL.

Details on this clone: This sample includes further DNA sequences coding for the same CDR3. V and J are TRBV7-9 and TRBJ2-7, with 9 bases identical to TRBD1. Germline values: CDR1 SEHNR, CDR2 FQNEAQ (reference sequence). CDR3 size: 14 residues. Trimming cost V 1 base and J 3 bases; bases outside gene matches: 1. This CDR3 is CASSLGDRVYEQYF. CDR3 bases: TGTGCCAGCAGCTTAGGGGACAGGGTCTACGAGCAGTACTTC.

V is TRBV19 and J is TRBJ1-3; the D is unclear. The CDR3 covers 15 residues. V lost 5 bases, J lost 2 bases, and 13 bases lay in between. Germline-derived CDR1 and CDR2 are LNHDA and SQIVND (reference sequence). In DNA form, the CDR3 reads TGTGCCAGTAGTTTTTTCGGAGCTGCTGGAAACACCATATATTTT. This gives the protein CASSFFGAAGNTIYF. Drawing the rest from reference TRBV19 and TRBJ1-3, the complete variable domain is DGGITQSPKYLFRKEGQNVTLSCEQNLNHDAMYWYRQDPGQGLRLIYYSQIVNDFQKGDIAEGYSVSREKKESFPLTVTSAQKNPTAFYLCASSFFGAAGNTIYFGEGSWLTVV.

This chain uses TRBV10-3 with TRBJ2-1; D is possibly TRBD1 (5 bases). The CDR3 has 12 amino acids. Germline V gene sequence: CDR1 ENHRY, CDR2 SYGVKD. V lost 4 bases to trimming and J lost 8 bases, with 9 bases between them. CDR3 in amino acids: CAISVDRHEQFF. In DNA form, the CDR3 reads TGTGCCATCAGTGTCGACAGACATGAGCAGTTCTTC.

The V gene is TRBV5-3, the J gene TRBJ2-7, with 8 bases aligning to TRBD1. TRBV5-3 is an ORF; its function is uncertain. The CDR3 is 14 amino acids. V dropped 3 bases and J dropped 1; count of bases not matched to a gene: 3. The CDR3 is CARSSTGGSYEQYF. The CDR3 DNA reads as TGTGCCAGAAGCTCAACAGGGGGGTCCTACGAGCAGTACTTC.

V gene TRBV7-9 combines with J gene TRBJ1-1; D is unclear. The length of the CDR3 is 12 residues. Germline V gene sequence: CDR1 SEHNR, CDR2 FQNEAQ (reference sequence). V was shortened by 1 base and J by 8 bases, with 8 bases between the two germline ends. The CDR3 reads CASSLGPGEAFF. CDR3 in DNA: TGTGCCAGCAGCTTAGGCCCGGGGGAAGCTTTCTTT. Full variable domain (remainder filled in from reference TRBV7-9 and TRBJ1-1): DTGVSQNPRHKITKRGQNVTFRCDPISEHNRLYWYRQTLGQGPEFLTYFQNEAQLEKSRLLSDRFSAERPKGSFSTLEIQRTEQGDSAMYLCASSLGPGEAFFGQGTRLTVV.

This clone was seen just once. The chain couples TRBV6-5 to TRBJ2-1, with D possibly being TRBD2 (5 bases). The V and J ends lost 10 bases and 4 bases respectively, with 8 bases between them. Germline CDR1 and CDR2: MNHEY and SVGAGI. This CDR3 has 11 residues. The DNA for the CDR3 is TGTGCCACCGGACTGTACAATGAGCAGTTCTTC. Encoded protein: CATGLYNEQFF.